The rows below give T cell receptor beta chains drawn from one sample of a study of OX40 agonist ivuxolimab in advanced cancers. Method: immunoSEQ multiplex PCR; TCRdb's copy keeps in-frame clones and lacks some. In the table there are tens of thousands of clones, about 77% of which are singletons. The material sequenced was CD4+ or CD8+ T cells sorted from blood, taken in a trial of the OX40 agonist ivuxolimab. The receptors here all came from an adult with an advanced solid tumor such as melanoma, head and neck, liver or kidney cancer. Each CDR3 is given with its conserved first and last residue. Fields, in order: J gene, clone size, V gene, D gene, CDR3 protein, CDR3 DNA. The D gene is left open where the match is weak. Clone size is stated in some rows and not others, as once, few, many or a class when expanded.

j_call: TRBJ2-2
clone_size: .
v_call: TRBV18
d_call: TRBD1
cdr3_aa: CASSPTGFPGELFF
cdr3_nt: TGTGCCAGCTCACCGACAGGGTTTCCCGGGGAGCTGTTTTTT

j_call: TRBJ1-3
clone_size: .
v_call: TRBV7-2
d_call: .
cdr3_aa: CASSLAPGSGNTIYF
cdr3_nt: TGTGCCAGCAGCTTAGCTCCGGGCTCTGGAAACACCATATATTTT

j_call: TRBJ1-4
clone_size: .
v_call: TRBV11-2
d_call: .
cdr3_aa: CASSLPPPNEKLFF
cdr3_nt: TGTGCCAGCAGCCTACCACCTCCTAATGAAAAACTGTTTTTT

j_call: TRBJ2-3
clone_size: .
v_call: TRBV11-3
d_call: .
cdr3_aa: CASSIGPPSTDTQYF
cdr3_nt: TGTGCCAGCAGCATCGGGCCCCCTAGCACAGATACGCAGTATTTT

j_call: TRBJ2-5
clone_size: few
v_call: TRBV28
d_call: .
cdr3_aa: CASSLPAVQETQYF
cdr3_nt: TGTGCCAGCAGTTTACCAGCGGTCCAAGAGACCCAGTACTTC

j_call: TRBJ2-7
clone_size: .
v_call: TRBV4-2
d_call: TRBD1
cdr3_aa: CASSQGGTVNEQYF
cdr3_nt: TGTGCCAGCAGCCAAGGAGGGACAGTAAACGAGCAGTACTTC

j_call: TRBJ2-7
clone_size: .
v_call: TRBV19
d_call: .
cdr3_aa: CASSISAQASYEQYF
cdr3_nt: TGTGCCAGTAGTATAAGCGCGCAGGCATCCTACGAGCAGTACTTC

j_call: TRBJ2-7
clone_size: .
v_call: TRBV7-9
d_call: TRBD2
cdr3_aa: CASSLTRGEVYEQYF
cdr3_nt: TGTGCCAGCAGCTTAACCCGGGGGGAAGTTTACGAGCAGTACTTC

j_call: TRBJ2-3
clone_size: .
v_call: TRBV7-9
d_call: .
cdr3_aa: CASSLDYSTDTQYF
cdr3_nt: TGTGCCAGCAGCTTAGATTACAGCACAGATACGCAGTATTTT

j_call: TRBJ1-2
clone_size: few
v_call: TRBV11-2
d_call: .
cdr3_aa: CASSLAGGRDGYTF
cdr3_nt: TGTGCCAGCAGCTTAGCTGGGGGGAGGGACGGCTACACCTTC

j_call: TRBJ2-5
clone_size: once
v_call: TRBV9
d_call: .
cdr3_aa: CASSVRQGYQETQYF
cdr3_nt: TGTGCCAGCAGCGTTAGGCAGGGGTACCAAGAGACCCAGTACTTC

j_call: TRBJ2-7
clone_size: once
v_call: TRBV19
d_call: .
cdr3_aa: CASKPRYRDKSHYEQYF
cdr3_nt: TGTGCCAGTAAACCAAGGTACCGGGACAAAAGCCACTACGAGCAGTACTTC

j_call: TRBJ2-1
clone_size: .
v_call: TRBV4-2
d_call: .
cdr3_aa: CASSNRDGKSYNEQFF
cdr3_nt: TGTGCCAGCAGCAACCGGGACGGTAAGTCCTACAATGAGCAGTTCTTC

j_call: TRBJ2-7
clone_size: few
v_call: TRBV28
d_call: .
cdr3_aa: CASRRIEEQYF
cdr3_nt: TGTGCCAGCAGGCGTATAGAGGAGCAGTACTTC

j_call: TRBJ1-1
clone_size: .
v_call: TRBV5-1
d_call: .
cdr3_aa: CASREPQDTEAFF
cdr3_nt: TGCGCCAGCAGGGAGCCCCAGGACACTGAAGCTTTCTTT

j_call: TRBJ1-1
clone_size: few
v_call: TRBV7-8
d_call: .
cdr3_aa: CASSFGGLTEAFF
cdr3_nt: TGTGCCAGCAGCTTTGGGGGCCTCACTGAAGCTTTCTTT

j_call: TRBJ2-3
clone_size: once
v_call: TRBV10-3
d_call: .
cdr3_aa: CAISDWQGSTDTQYF
cdr3_nt: TGTGCCATCAGTGATTGGCAGGGAAGCACAGATACGCAGTATTTT

j_call: TRBJ2-7
clone_size: .
v_call: TRBV6-5
d_call: .
cdr3_aa: CASRQRDSRYEQYF
cdr3_nt: TGTGCCAGCAGACAAAGGGACTCTAGATACGAGCAGTACTTC

j_call: TRBJ1-2
clone_size: few
v_call: TRBV7-3
d_call: .
cdr3_aa: CASSPSPTSPGNGYTF
cdr3_nt: TGTGCCAGCAGCCCCAGCCCGACAAGCCCTGGAAATGGCTACACCTTC

j_call: TRBJ1-1
clone_size: .
v_call: TRBV7-6
d_call: .
cdr3_aa: CASSLVGQTTEAFF
cdr3_nt: TGTGCCAGCAGCTTAGTCGGACAGACGACTGAAGCTTTCTTT

j_call: TRBJ2-5
clone_size: .
v_call: TRBV4-2
d_call: TRBD2
cdr3_aa: CASSQLAAETQYF
cdr3_nt: TGTGCCAGCAGCCAACTAGCGGCAGAGACCCAGTACTTC

j_call: TRBJ2-1
clone_size: .
v_call: TRBV25-1
d_call: .
cdr3_aa: CASSDSGREYNEQFF
cdr3_nt: TGTGCCAGCAGTGACTCAGGACGGGAATACAATGAGCAGTTCTTC

j_call: TRBJ2-7
clone_size: .
v_call: TRBV19
d_call: TRBD1
cdr3_aa: CASSSTDRIYEQYF
cdr3_nt: TGTGCCAGTAGTTCCACGGACAGGATCTACGAGCAGTACTTC

j_call: TRBJ1-2
clone_size: .
v_call: TRBV5-1
d_call: TRBD1
cdr3_aa: CASSLEGQTAYGYTF
cdr3_nt: TGCGCCAGCAGCTTGGAGGGACAGACCGCGTATGGCTACACCTTC

j_call: TRBJ2-1
clone_size: few
v_call: TRBV7-9
d_call: .
cdr3_aa: CASSFVSYNEQFF
cdr3_nt: TGTGCCAGCAGCTTTGTCTCCTACAATGAGCAGTTCTTC

j_call: TRBJ1-2
clone_size: .
v_call: TRBV10-3
d_call: .
cdr3_aa: CAITHSVNYGYTF
cdr3_nt: TGTGCCATCACACACAGCGTAAACTATGGCTACACCTTC

j_call: TRBJ1-1
clone_size: .
v_call: TRBV29-1
d_call: TRBD1
cdr3_aa: CSVIGQGTEAFF
cdr3_nt: TGCAGCGTTATTGGACAGGGCACTGAAGCTTTCTTT

j_call: TRBJ2-7
clone_size: once
v_call: TRBV5-4
d_call: .
cdr3_aa: CASSLDLYSYEQYF
cdr3_nt: TGTGCCAGCAGCTTGGACCTCTACTCCTACGAGCAGTACTTC

j_call: TRBJ2-5
clone_size: .
v_call: TRBV5-4
d_call: .
cdr3_aa: CASSLSAAGETQYF
cdr3_nt: TGTGCCAGCAGCTTGTCGGCGGCTGGGGAGACCCAGTACTTC

j_call: TRBJ1-2
clone_size: .
v_call: TRBV9
d_call: TRBD1
cdr3_aa: CASSTGQGEFGYTF
cdr3_nt: TGTGCCAGCAGCACGGGACAGGGGGAGTTCGGCTACACCTTC

j_call: TRBJ1-4
clone_size: .
v_call: TRBV6-5
d_call: TRBD1
cdr3_aa: CASRGTGGGEKLFF
cdr3_nt: TGTGCCAGCAGGGGGACAGGGGGCGGTGAAAAACTGTTTTTT

j_call: TRBJ1-5
clone_size: few
v_call: TRBV30
d_call: .
cdr3_aa: CAWTWGSNQPQHF
cdr3_nt: TGTGCCTGGACATGGGGGAGCAATCAGCCCCAGCATTTT

j_call: TRBJ2-7
clone_size: .
v_call: TRBV5-1
d_call: .
cdr3_aa: CASSLVAGGSYEQYF
cdr3_nt: TGCGCCAGCAGCTTGGTGGCAGGTGGTTCCTACGAGCAGTACTTC

j_call: TRBJ1-4
clone_size: .
v_call: TRBV10-3
d_call: .
cdr3_aa: CATSSSLGEKLFF
cdr3_nt: TGTGCCACCAGTTCTAGCCTCGGTGAAAAACTGTTTTTT

j_call: TRBJ2-2
clone_size: .
v_call: TRBV5-1
d_call: TRBD1
cdr3_aa: CASSWTGGLNTGELFF
cdr3_nt: TGCGCCAGCAGCTGGACAGGTGGTCTGAACACCGGGGAGCTGTTTTTT

j_call: TRBJ1-5
clone_size: few
v_call: TRBV27
d_call: .
cdr3_aa: CASSSGRRQPQHF
cdr3_nt: TGTGCCAGCAGTTCCGGTCGCCGTCAGCCCCAGCATTTT

j_call: TRBJ1-2
clone_size: .
v_call: TRBV19
d_call: .
cdr3_aa: CASRTRTARVSQGYTF
cdr3_nt: TGTGCCAGTCGTACCCGGACGGCTCGCGTGAGTCAAGGCTACACCTTC

j_call: TRBJ2-3
clone_size: .
v_call: TRBV7-9
d_call: .
cdr3_aa: CASSLAEGTDTQYF
cdr3_nt: TGTGCCAGCAGCTTAGCAGAGGGCACAGATACGCAGTATTTT